This TCR beta chain derives from a study of cytomegalovirus exposure and HLA in healthy donors. On the study more broadly: Assignment to the Caucasian-associated ancestry cluster applied to approximately 80% of the 350 to 500 genotyped donors.

The CDR3 totals 14 residues. Germline loops: CDR1 LNHDA, CDR2 SQIVND (reference sequence). V was clipped by 9 bases and J by 4 bases, with 18 bases between them. PCR was performed using 60 Vbeta and 13 Jbeta primers. TCRdb keeps only in-frame clones here, not all; method: immunoSEQ multiplex PCR. The repertoire consists of around 130,000 clones, with about 73% occurring once and the leading ten covering about 2.6%. Remarks on this clone: The target antigen is unknown.

Study-wide results and limits: Prior analysis indicated that the majority of TCR beta V segments exhibited productivity approximately 87% or approximately 30% of the time. TCR beta chain V- and J-gene trimming was linked, in a later analysis, to a missense variant in DCLRE1C. After further analysis at a later stage, 16,951 TCR beta sequences were associated with HLA alleles at 0.05 false discovery rate.

The chain has TRBV19 and TRBJ1-2, with D maybe TRBD1 (6 bases). The receptor was derived from a human donor in good health. Sequencing was performed on PBMCs. As DNA, the CDR3 is TGTGCCAGCCTGGGGGCAGGGGTAAGCTATGGCTACACCTTC. Protein sequence: CASLGAGVSYGYTF.